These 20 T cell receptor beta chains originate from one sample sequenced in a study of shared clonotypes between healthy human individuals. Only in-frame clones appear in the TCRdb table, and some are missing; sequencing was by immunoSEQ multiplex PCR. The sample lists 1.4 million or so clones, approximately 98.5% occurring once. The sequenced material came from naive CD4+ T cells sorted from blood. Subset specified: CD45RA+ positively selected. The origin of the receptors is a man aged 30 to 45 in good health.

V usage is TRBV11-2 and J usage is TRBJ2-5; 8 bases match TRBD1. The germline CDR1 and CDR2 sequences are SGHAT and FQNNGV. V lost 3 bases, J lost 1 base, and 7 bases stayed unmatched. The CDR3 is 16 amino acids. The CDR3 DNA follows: TGTGCCAGCAGCTTCGCGGGGCAGGGGGCCCAAGAGACCCAGTACTTC. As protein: CASSFAGQGAQETQYF. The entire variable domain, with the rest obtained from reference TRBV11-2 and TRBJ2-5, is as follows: EAGVAQSPRYKIIEKRQSVAFWCNPISGHATLYWYQQILGQGPKLLIQFQNNGVVDDSQLPKDRFSAERLKGVDSTLKIQPAKLEDSAVYLCASSFAGQGAQETQYFGPGTRLLVL.

The DNA for the CDR3 is TGTGCCAGCAGGGAGCTCAGGGGGAACTCCTACGAGCAGTACTTC. Encoded protein: CASRELRGNSYEQYF. The chain recombines TRBV6-1 with TRBJ2-7; 7 bases fit TRBD1. Germline CDR1 MNHNS, CDR2 SASEGT. V trimming: 6 bases; J trimming: 0 bases; junction bases outside the gene matches: 8. The CDR3 covers 15 residues.

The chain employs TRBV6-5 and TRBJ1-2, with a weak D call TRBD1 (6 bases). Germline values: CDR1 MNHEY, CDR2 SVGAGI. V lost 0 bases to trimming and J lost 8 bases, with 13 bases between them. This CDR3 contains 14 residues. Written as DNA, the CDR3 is TGTGCCAGCAGTTACTCAGGCAGGGGAATGGGCTACACCTTC. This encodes CASSYSGRGMGYTF.

The CDR3: CASSLVAGGYGYTF. For the CDR3, the DNA is TGTGCCAGCAGCTTAGTGGCAGGGGGCTATGGCTACACCTTC. The V and J genes are TRBV7-9 and TRBJ1-2, with 7 positions matching TRBD1. In germline, CDR1 is SEHNR, CDR2 FQNEAQ (reference sequence). The length of the CDR3 is 14 residues. Germline trimming cut 1 base from V and 4 bases from J; bases unmatched to any gene: 3.

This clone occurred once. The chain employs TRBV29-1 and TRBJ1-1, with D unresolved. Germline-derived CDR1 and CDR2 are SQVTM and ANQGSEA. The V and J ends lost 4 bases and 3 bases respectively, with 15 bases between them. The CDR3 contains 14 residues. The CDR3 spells CSVVPGPGDTEAFF. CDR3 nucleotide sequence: TGCAGCGTTGTTCCAGGCCCTGGGGACACTGAAGCTTTCTTT. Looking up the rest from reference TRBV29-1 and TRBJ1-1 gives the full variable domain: SAVISQKPSRDICQRGTSLTIQCQVDSQVTMMFWYRQQPGQSLTLIATANQGSEATYESGFVIDKFPISRPNLTFSTLTVSNMSPEDSSIYLCSVVPGPGDTEAFFGQGTRLTVV.

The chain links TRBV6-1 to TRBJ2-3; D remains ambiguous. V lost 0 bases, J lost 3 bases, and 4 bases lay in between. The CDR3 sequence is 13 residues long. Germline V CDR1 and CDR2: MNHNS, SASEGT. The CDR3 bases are TGTGCCAGCAGTGAAGCGGGGACAGATACGCAGTATTTT. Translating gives CASSEAGTDTQYF.

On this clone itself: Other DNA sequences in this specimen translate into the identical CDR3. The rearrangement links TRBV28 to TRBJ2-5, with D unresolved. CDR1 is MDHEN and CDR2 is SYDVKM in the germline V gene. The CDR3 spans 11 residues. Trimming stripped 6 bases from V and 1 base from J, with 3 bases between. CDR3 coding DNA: TGTGCCAGCAGCCGCCAAGAGACCCAGTACTTC. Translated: CASSRQETQYF.

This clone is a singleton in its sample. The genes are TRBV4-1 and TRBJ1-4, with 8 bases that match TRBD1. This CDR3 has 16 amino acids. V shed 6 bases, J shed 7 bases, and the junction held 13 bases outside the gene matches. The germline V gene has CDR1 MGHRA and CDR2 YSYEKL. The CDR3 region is CASSRQGAEATEKLFF. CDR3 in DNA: TGCGCCAGCAGTCGCCAGGGGGCGGAAGCGACTGAAAAACTGTTTTTT.

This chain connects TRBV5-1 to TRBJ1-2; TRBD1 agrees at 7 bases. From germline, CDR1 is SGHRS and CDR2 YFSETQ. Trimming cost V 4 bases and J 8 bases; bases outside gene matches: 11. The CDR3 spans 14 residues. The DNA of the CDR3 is TGCGCCAGCAGCCCCGACAGGGCCTTTCGGGGCTACACCTTC. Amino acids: CASSPDRAFRGYTF.

The CDR3 is CAIGTGDRDTQYF. DNA for the CDR3: TGTGCCATCGGGACGGGAGATAGAGATACGCAGTATTTT. The rearrangement joins TRBV10-3 to TRBJ2-3, with a tentative D call TRBD2 (6 bases). The CDR3 is 13 amino acids. Germline CDR1 ENHRY, CDR2 SYGVKD. V shed 8 bases and J shed 5 bases, with 14 bases lying between them.

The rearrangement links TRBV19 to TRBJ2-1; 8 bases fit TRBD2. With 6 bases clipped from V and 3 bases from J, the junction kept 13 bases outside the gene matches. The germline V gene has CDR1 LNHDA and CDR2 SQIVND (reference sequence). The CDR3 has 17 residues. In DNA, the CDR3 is TGTGCCAGTAGCCTTCCGGGAGGGCCCCTAGGCTACAATGAGCAGTTCTTC. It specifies CASSLPGGPLGYNEQFF.

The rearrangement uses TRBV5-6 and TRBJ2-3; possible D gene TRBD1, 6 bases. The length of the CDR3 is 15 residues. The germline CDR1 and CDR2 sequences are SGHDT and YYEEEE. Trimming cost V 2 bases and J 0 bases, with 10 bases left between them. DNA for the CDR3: TGTGCCAGCAGCTTTCCAGGGGCTAGCACAGATACGCAGTATTTT. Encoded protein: CASSFPGASTDTQYF.

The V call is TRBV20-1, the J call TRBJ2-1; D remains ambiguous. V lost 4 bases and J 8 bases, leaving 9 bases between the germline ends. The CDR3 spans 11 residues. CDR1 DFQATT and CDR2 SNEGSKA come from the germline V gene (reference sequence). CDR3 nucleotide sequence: TGCAGTGCTACACGAGTGGATGAGCAGTTCTTC. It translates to CSATRVDEQFF.

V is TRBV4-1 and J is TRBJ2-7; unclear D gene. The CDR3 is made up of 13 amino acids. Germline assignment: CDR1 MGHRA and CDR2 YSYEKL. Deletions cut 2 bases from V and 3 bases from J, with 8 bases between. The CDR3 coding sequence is TGCGCCAGCAGCCAAATCTTAAACTACGAGCAGTACTTC. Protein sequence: CASSQILNYEQYF.

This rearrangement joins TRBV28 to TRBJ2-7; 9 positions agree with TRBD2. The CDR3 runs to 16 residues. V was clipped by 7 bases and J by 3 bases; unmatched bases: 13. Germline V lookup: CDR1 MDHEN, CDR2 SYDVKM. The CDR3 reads CASISKRGREGYEQYF. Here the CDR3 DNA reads TGTGCCAGCATCTCAAAGAGGGGGCGGGAGGGCTACGAGCAGTACTTC.

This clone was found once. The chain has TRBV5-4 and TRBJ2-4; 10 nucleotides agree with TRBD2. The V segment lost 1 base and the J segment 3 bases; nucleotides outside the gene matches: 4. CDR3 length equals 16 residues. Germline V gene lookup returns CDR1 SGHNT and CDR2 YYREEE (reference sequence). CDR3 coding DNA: TGTGCCAGCAGCTTGTCTAGCGGGAGTGGCAAAAACATTCAGTACTTC. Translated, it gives CASSLSSGSGKNIQYF.

This chain's CDR3 is CASSPYTGEQYF. CDR3 sequence (DNA): TGTGCCAGCAGCCCTTACACTGGCGAGCAGTACTTC. The V call is TRBV11-2, the J call TRBJ2-7; D is undetermined. The CDR3 sequence is 12 residues long. CDR1 is SGHAT, CDR2 FQNNGV, per germline. V was shortened by 5 bases and J by 6 bases, with 11 bases between the two germline ends.

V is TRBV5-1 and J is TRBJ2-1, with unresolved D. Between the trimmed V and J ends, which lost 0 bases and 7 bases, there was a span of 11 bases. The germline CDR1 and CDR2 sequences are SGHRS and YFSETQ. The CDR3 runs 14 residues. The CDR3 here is CASSLATLRNEQFF. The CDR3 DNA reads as TGCGCCAGCAGCTTGGCCACGTTACGGAATGAGCAGTTCTTC.

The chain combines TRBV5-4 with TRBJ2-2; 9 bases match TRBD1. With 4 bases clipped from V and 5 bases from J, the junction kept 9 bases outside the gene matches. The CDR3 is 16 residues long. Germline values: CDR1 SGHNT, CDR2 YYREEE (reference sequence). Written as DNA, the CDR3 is TGTGCCAGCAGCGTTCCCGGGACAGGGAGTACCGGGGAGCTGTTTTTT. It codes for CASSVPGTGSTGELFF.

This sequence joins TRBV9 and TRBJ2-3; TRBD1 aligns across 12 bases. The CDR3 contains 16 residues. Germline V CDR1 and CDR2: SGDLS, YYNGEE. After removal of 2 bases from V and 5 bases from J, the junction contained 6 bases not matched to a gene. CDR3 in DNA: TGTGCCAGCAGCGTTACCGGGACAGGGGGCCTAGATACGCAGTATTTT. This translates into CASSVTGTGGLDTQYF. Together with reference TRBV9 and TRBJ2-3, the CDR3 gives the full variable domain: DSGVTQTPKHLITATGQRVTLRCSPRSGDLSVYWYQQSLDQGLQFLIQYYNGEERAKGNILERFSAQQFPDLHSELNLSSLELGDSALYFCASSVTGTGGLDTQYFGPGTRLTVL.